These 2 T cell receptor beta chains were all obtained from the same sample, sequenced in a study of graft-versus-host responses after intestinal transplantation. Which antigens these TCRs recognize remains unknown. The table came from immunoSEQ multiplex PCR; TCRdb's copy has only in-frame clones and leaves some out. The table lists around 110,000 clones, 90% of them singletons. The specimen was unstimulated CD4+ T cells sorted from spleen or lymph node cells, collected before intestinal transplant. The receptors shown here come from a human donor who received an intestinal transplant.

The rearrangement joins TRBV21-1 to TRBJ1-5; the D call in the table, TRBD1, was not verified against the DNA. TRBV21-1 is an annotated pseudogene. This CDR3 is built from 14 residues. The CDR3 region is CASSREGDHQPQHF. The CDR3 nucleotides read TGTGCCAGCAGTAGGGAAGGGGATCACCAGCCCCAGCATTTT.

V and J are TRBV5-5 and TRBJ1-5, with TRBD1 matching over 8 bases. This CDR3 region has 18 residues. From germline, CDR1 is SGHKS and CDR2 YYEKEE (reference sequence). Trimming cost V 2 bases and J 7 bases; bases outside gene matches: 17. CDR3 sequence: CASSFGGPGQVFGQPQHF. DNA for the CDR3: TGTGCCAGCAGCTTTGGGGGGCCGGGACAGGTGTTTGGGCAGCCCCAGCATTTT.